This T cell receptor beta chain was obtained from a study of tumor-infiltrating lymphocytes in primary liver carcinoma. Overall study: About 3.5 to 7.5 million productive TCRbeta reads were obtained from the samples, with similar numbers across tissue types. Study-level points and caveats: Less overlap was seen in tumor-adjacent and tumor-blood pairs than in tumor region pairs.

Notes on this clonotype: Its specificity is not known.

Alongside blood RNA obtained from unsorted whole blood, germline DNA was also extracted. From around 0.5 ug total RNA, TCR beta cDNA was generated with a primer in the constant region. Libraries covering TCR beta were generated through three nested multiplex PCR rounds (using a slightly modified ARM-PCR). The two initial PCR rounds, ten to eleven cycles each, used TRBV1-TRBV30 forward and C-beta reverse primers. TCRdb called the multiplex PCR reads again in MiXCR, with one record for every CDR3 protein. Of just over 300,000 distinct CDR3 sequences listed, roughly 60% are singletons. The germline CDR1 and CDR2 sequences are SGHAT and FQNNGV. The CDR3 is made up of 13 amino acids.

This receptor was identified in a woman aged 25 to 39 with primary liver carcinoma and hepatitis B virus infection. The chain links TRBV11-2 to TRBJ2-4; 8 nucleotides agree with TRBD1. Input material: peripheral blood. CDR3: CGNSSGQGGIQYF. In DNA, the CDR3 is TGTGGCAACAGCTCAGGACAGGGTGGCATTCAGTACTTC. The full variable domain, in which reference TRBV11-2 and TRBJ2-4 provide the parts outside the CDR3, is EAGVAQSPRYKIIEKRQSVAFWCNPISGHATLYWYQQILGQGPKLLIQFQNNGVVDDSQLPKDRFSAERLKGVDSTLKIQPAKLEDSAVYLCGNSSGQGGIQYFGAGTRLSVL.